Here is one T cell receptor (beta chain) with its context. Its antigen is currently not known. This may come from a read error, since a much larger clone is one base off. A read error is likely, as this CDR3 ends without the conserved phenylalanine or tryptophan. Cells that were CD4+CD25+CD127-/low were the ones isolated as Tregs. Tregs, naive and memory CD4+ T cells from tumor, blood and ipsilateral draining lymph nodes of five breast cancer patients underwent full-length TCR alpha and beta sequencing. Ficoll density gradient centrifugation was used to isolate mononuclear cells from lymph nodes or from approximately 50 ml of peripheral blood. Sorted cell populations were confirmed by FACS to exceed 90% purity. The data were taken from a study (dated by TCRdb to the mid-2010s). For the study in its entirety: The study tested whether tumor-infiltrating Tregs in breast cancer are recruited from blood Tregs or converted in situ from other CD4+ T cell subsets. Results and caveats for the whole study, not just this receptor: Tumor memory CD4+ T cell TCR gene usage clustered with blood and lymph node memory CD4+ cells and lymph node naive CD4+ cells. The validation in the larger cohort was limited to a single TCR beta V-J rearrangement instead of whole repertoires. The TCR alpha and beta sequences of tumor-infiltrating Tregs showed the greatest overlap with tumor naive CD4+ T cells, followed by blood naive CD4+ T cells.

Full-length TCR variable regions were amplified by 5' RACE PCR using constant-region reverse primers, and then by semi-nested PCR using Nested Universal Primer A. The ReliaPrep RNA Cell Miniprep System was used to extract total RNA, which was then reverse transcribed into 5'RACE-ready cDNA with the SMARTer RACE 5'/3' Kit. Multiplex adaptors were used to barcode the full-length TCR alpha and beta libraries, which were then sequenced on an Illumina MiSeq. In the original analysis: For each of nine subset-tissue groups, sequencing data from the five patients were pooled, and the groups were then compared using unsupervised clustering of TCR gene usage. Repertoire similarity was calculated with the Morisita-Horn index, weighting shared sequences by their contribution to each repertoire. TCRdb ran its own pipeline on the public reads, namely fastp trimming at Q25 and MiXCR clone calling, and kept in-frame beta chains. Every CDR3 protein is listed once, alongside the most common genes and DNA of its rows. TCRdb assigned the V and J calls; the authors' analysis was not used. The sample has 35,000 to 50,000 distinct CDR3 sequences on record, approximately 22% of them singletons. Jointly, the top ten make up about 4% of the sample.

This TCR was sampled from a female donor with breast cancer. Sequencing was carried out using Tregs sorted from blood.

The CDR3 region: CASASRNTIYS. The sequence in DNA is TGTGCCAGCGCTTCACGAAACACCATATATTCT. The rearrangement combines TRBV6-5 with TRBJ1-3, with no confidently assigned D gene. Deletion took 8 bases off V and 5 bases off J, with a span of 7 bases between the germline ends. Counting both end residues, the CDR3 totals 11 amino acids. The entry retains the CDR3 DNA only, 33 bases that are in frame from base 1. The germline V gene provides CDR1 MNHEY and CDR2 SVGAGI.